One and the same sample provided the 4 T cell receptor beta chains below, sequenced in a study of T cell repertoires in cytomegalovirus infection. TCRdb reprocessed the reads with MiXCR, giving one entry per CDR3 protein. The table has 200,000 to 250,000 distinct CDR3 sequences, 35% to 40% seen once. No cognate antigen is known for these TCRs. Here the sequenced sample was CD8+ T cells from cultured PBMCs, taken from culture after CMV antigen stimulation. All receptors come from a human donor in good health (CMV status not recorded). Some clones in this sample may be carry-over from other donors' samples.

V and J are TRBV5-4 and TRBJ2-1, with 9 bases matching TRBD2. Germline CDR1 SGHNT, CDR2 YYREEE (reference sequence). V was pared by 4 bases and J by 6 bases, with 17 bases of the junction left unmatched. The CDR3 consists of 18 residues. The CDR3 sequence: CASSPHPRSGSSTNEQFF. CDR3 bases: TGTGCCAGCAGCCCCCATCCCCGTAGCGGGAGTTCAACCAATGAGCAGTTCTTC.

V is TRBV7-8 and J is TRBJ1-1; D unclear. In germline, CDR1 is SGHVS, CDR2 FQNEAQ. Trimming removed 0 bases at V and 5 bases at J, with 10 bases between. The CDR3 is 14 residues long. The CDR3 DNA follows: TGTGCCAGCAGCTTAGCCGGTCGAAGGACTGAAGCTTTCTTT. It codes for CASSLAGRRTEAFF.

This clonotype has only a few counts. J is TRBJ2-7 and V is TRBV6-1; D perhaps matches TRBD1 (6 bases). V was clipped by 6 bases and J by 7 bases, with 16 bases between them. The V gene's germline CDR1 is MNHNS and CDR2 SASEGT. This CDR3 contains 13 residues. The CDR3 loop reads CASSQTGLGEQYF. The CDR3 DNA sequence: TGTGCCAGCAGCCAGACAGGTCTCGGAGAGCAGTACTTC.

As concerns this clonotype: The germline gene is not matched at one end of the junction; a read error may be the cause. The V gene is TRBV5-6, the J gene TRBJ2-1; the match to TRBD2 covers 7 bases. In germline, CDR1 is SGHDT, CDR2 YYEEEE. The CDR3 extends over 12 amino acids. The CDR3 spells CASSFSRGTLLF. In DNA, the CDR3 is TGTGCCAGCAGCTTTTCGCGGGGGACCCTGCTCTTC.